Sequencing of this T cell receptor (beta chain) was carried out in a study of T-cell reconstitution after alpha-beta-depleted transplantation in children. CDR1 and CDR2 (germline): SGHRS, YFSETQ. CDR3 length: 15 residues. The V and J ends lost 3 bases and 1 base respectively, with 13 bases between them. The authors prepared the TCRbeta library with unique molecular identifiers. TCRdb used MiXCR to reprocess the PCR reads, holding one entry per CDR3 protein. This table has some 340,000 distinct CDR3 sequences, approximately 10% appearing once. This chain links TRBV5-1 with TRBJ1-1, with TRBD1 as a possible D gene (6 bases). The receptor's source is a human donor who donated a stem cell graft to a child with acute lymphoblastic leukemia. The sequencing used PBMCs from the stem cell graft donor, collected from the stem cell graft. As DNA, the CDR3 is TGCGCCAGCAGCTCACAGGGAATAGGGAACACTGAAGCTTTCTTT. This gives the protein CASSSQGIGNTEAFF.